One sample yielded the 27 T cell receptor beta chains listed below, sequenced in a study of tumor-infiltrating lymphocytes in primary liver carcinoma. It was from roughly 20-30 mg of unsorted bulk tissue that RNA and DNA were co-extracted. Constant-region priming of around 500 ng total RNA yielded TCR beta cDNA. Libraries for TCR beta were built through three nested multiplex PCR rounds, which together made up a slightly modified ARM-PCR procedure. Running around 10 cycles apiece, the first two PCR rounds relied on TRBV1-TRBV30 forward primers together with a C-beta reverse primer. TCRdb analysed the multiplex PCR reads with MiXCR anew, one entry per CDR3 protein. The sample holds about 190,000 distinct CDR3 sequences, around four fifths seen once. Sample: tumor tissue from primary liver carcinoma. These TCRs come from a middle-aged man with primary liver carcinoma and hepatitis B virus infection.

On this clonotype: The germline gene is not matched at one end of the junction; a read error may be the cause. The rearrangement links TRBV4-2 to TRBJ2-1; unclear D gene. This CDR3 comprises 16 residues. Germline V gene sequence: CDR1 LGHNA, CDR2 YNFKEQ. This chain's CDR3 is CASSQLSGLSYIEQFF. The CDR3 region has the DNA TGTGCCAGCAGCCAACTTAGTGGGCTCTCGTACATTGAGCAGTTCTTC.

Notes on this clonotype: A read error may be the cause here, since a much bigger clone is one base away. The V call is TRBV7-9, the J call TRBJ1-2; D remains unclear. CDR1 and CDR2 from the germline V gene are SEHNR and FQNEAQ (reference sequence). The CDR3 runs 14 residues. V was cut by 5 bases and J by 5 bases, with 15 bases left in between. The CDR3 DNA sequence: TGTGCCAGCAGCCCATCAAGAGGAAAATATGGCTACACCTTC. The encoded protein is CASSPSRGKYGYTF.

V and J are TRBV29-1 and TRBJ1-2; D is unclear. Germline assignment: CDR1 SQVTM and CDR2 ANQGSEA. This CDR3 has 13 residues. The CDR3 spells CRVRSEGAYGSTF. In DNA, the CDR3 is TGCAGGGTCCGATCAGAGGGCGCCTATGGATCCACCTTC. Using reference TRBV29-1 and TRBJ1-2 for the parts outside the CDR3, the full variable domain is SAVISQKPSRDICQRGTSLTIQCQVDSQVTMMFWYRQQPGQSLTLIATANQGSEATYESGFVIDKFPISRPNLTFSTLTVSNMSPEDSSIYLCRVRSEGAYGSTFGSGTRLTVV.

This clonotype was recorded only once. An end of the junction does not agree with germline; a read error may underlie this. CDR3 nucleotides: TGTGTCAGCAACTCCCGCGACAGGATCGTCAACTATAGCTACACCTTC. Amino acids: CVSNSRDRIVNYSYTF. The V and J genes are TRBV5-6 and TRBJ1-2, with D perhaps TRBD1 (6 bases). This CDR3 contains 16 residues. Germline assignment: CDR1 SGHDT and CDR2 YYEEEE.

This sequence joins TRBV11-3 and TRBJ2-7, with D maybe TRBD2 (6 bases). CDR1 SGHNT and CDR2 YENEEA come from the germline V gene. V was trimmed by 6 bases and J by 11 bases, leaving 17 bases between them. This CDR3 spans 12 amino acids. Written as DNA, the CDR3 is TGTGCCAGCAGATCCCAATGGGGGGATGAGTACTTC. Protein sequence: CASRSQWGDEYF.

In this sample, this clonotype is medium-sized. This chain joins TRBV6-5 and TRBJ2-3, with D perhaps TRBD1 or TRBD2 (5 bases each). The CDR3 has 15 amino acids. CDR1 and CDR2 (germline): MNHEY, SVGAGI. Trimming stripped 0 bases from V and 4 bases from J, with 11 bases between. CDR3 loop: CASSYSRGIADTQYF. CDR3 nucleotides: TGTGCCAGCAGTTACTCGAGGGGTATAGCAGATACGCAGTATTTT.

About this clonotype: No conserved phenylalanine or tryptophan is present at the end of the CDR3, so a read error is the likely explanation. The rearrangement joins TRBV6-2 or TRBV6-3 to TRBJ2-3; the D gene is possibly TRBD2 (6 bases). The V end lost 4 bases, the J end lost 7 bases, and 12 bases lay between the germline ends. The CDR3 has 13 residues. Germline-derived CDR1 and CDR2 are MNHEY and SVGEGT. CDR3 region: CASSSVLANTQYY. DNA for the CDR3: TGTGCCAGCAGTTCGGTACTAGCTAATACGCAGTATTAT.

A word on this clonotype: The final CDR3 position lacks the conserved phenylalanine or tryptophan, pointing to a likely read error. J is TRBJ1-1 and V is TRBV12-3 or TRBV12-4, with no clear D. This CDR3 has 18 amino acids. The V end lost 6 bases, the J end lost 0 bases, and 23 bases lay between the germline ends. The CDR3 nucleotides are TGTGCCAGCAGCCCTGACTCACCAGCCCATTGGATGAACACTGAAGCTTTCGTT. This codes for CASSPDSPAHWMNTEAFV.

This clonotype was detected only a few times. The CDR3 DNA reads as TGCAGCGCCACACGAAGACAGGGAGAGACCCAGTACTTC. The encoded protein is CSATRRQGETQYF. This chain uses TRBV29-1 with TRBJ2-5; 7 nucleotides agree with TRBD1. With 7 bases clipped from V and 4 bases from J, the junction kept 9 bases outside the gene matches. The CDR3 runs 13 residues. The germline CDR1 and CDR2 sequences are SQVTM and ANQGSEA. Filled out from reference TRBV29-1 and TRBJ2-5, the complete variable domain reads SAVISQKPSRDICQRGTSLTIQCQVDSQVTMMFWYRQQPGQSLTLIATANQGSEATYESGFVIDKFPISRPNLTFSTLTVSNMSPEDSSIYLCSATRRQGETQYFGPGTRLLVL.

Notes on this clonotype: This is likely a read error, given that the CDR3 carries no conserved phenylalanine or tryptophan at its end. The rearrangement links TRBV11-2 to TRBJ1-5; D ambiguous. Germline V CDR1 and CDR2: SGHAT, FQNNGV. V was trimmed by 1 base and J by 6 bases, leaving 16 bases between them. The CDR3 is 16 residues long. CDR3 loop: CASSLGDTCWAQPQHS. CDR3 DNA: TGTGCCAGCAGCTTAGGAGACACGTGTTGGGCTCAGCCCCAGCATTCT.

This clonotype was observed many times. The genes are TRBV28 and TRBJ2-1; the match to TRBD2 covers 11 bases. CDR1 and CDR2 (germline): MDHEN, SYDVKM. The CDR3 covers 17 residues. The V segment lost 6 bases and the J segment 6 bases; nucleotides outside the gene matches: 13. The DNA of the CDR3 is TGTGCCAGCAGCCAACCTAGGGCTAGCGGGAGGACCAATGAGCAGTTCTTC. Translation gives CASSQPRASGRTNEQFF.

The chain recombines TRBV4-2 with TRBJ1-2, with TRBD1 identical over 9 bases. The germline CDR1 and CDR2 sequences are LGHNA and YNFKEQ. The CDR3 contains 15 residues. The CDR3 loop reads CDTSQAGQGNYGYTF. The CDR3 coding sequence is TGTGACACCAGCCAAGCGGGACAGGGTAACTATGGCTACACCTTC.

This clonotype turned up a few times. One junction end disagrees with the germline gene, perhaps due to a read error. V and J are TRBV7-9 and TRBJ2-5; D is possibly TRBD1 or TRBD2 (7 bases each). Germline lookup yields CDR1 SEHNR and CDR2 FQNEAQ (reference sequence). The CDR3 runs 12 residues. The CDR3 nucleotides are TGTGCCACCAAGGGGGGGACAGAGACCCGGTACTTC. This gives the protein CATKGGTETRYF.

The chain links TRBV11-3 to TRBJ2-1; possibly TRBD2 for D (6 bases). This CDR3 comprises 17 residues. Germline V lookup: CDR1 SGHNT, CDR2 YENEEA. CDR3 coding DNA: TGTGCTAACAGCTTACGCGTACCGGGACTCCCCCACAATGAGCAGTTCTTC. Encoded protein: CANSLRVPGLPHNEQFF.

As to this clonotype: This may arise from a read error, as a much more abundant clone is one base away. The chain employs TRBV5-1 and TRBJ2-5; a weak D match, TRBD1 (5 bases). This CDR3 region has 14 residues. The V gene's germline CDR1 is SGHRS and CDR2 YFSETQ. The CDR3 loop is CASRLGSGSETQYF. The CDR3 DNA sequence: TGCGCCAGCAGATTGGGGTCAGGGTCGGAGACCCAGTACTTC.

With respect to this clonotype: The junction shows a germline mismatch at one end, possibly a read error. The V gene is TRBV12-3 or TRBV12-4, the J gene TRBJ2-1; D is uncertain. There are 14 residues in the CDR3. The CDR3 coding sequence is TGTACCAGCAGTTTAGGCACAGTTGACAATGAGCAGTTCTTC. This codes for CTSSLGTVDNEQFF.

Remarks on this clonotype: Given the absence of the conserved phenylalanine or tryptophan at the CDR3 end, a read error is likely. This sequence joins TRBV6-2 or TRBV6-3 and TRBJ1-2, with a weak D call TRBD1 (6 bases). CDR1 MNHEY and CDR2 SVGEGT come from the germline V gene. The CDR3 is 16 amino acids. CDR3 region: CASRGSEQGVNYVYTS. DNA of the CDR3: TGTGCCAGCAGGGGAAGTGAACAGGGCGTTAACTATGTCTACACCTCC.

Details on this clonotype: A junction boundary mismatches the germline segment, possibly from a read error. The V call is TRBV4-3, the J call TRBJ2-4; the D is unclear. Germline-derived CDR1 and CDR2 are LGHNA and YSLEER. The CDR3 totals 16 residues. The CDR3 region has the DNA TGCGCCAGCATCCAAGATGGCAGCCGACTCAAAAACATTCAGTACTTC. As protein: CASIQDGSRLKNIQYF.

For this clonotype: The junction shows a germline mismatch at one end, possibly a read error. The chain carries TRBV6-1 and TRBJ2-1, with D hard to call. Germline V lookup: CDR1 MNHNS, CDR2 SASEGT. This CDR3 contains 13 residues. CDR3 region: CVSSEWKKNEQFF. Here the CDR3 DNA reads TGTGTCAGCAGTGAGTGGAAAAAGAATGAGCAGTTCTTC.

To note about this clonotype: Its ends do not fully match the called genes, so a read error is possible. CDR3 amino acids: CVSSKDSASGYTF. The CDR3, as DNA: TGTGTCAGCAGCAAGGACAGCGCGAGCGGCTACACCTTC. V is TRBV6-5 and J is TRBJ1-2; a weak D match, TRBD1 (6 bases). Germline values: CDR1 MNHEY, CDR2 SVGAGI. CDR3 size: 13 residues.

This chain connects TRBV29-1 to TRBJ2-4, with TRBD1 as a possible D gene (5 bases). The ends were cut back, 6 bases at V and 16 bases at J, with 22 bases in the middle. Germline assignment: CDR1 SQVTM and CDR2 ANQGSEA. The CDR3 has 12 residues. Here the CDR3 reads CSVIHGWGIHYF. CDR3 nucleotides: TGCAGCGTAATTCACGGGTGGGGCATCCATTACTTC.

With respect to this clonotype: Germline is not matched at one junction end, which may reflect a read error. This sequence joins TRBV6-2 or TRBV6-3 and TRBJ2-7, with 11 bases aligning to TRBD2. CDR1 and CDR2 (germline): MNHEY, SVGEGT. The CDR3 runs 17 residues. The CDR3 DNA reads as TGTGCCAGATGTAGCGGGAGGGAAGGAGATCTCTCCTACGAGCAGAACTTC. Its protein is CARCSGREGDLSYEQNF.

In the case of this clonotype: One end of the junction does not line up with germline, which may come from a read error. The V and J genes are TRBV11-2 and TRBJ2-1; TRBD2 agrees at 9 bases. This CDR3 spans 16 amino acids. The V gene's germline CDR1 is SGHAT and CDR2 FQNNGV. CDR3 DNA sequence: TGTGTCAGCGCAAGTAGCGGGAGCCCACAGAGCTATGAGCACTTCTTC. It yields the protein CVSASSGSPQSYEHFF. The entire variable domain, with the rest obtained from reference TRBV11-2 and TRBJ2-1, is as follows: EAGVAQSPRYKIIEKRQSVAFWCNPISGHATLYWYQQILGQGPKLLIQFQNNGVVDDSQLPKDRFSAERLKGVDSTLKIQPAKLEDSAVYLCVSASSGSPQSYEHFFGPGTRLTVL.

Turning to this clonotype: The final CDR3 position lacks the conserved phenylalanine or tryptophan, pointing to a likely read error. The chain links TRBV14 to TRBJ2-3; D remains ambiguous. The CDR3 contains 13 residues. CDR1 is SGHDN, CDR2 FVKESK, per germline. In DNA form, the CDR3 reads TGTGCCATCAGCCGAGGATACACAGATATGCAGTATTTG. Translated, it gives CAISRGYTDMQYL.

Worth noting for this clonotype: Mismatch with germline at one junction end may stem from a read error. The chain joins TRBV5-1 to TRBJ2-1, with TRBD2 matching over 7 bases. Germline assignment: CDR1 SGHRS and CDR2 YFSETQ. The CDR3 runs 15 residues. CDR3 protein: CASSLDVAGRNEQFF. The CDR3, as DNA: TGCGCAAGCAGCTTGGACGTCGCCGGGAGGAATGAGCAGTTCTTC.

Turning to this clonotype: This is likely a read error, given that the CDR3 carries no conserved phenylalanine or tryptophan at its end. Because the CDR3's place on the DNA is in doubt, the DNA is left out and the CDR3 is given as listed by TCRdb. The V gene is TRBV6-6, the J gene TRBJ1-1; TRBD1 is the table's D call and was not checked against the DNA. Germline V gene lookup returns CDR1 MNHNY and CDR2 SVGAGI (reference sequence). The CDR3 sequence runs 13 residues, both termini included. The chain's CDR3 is CASSTGGTTEPLS.

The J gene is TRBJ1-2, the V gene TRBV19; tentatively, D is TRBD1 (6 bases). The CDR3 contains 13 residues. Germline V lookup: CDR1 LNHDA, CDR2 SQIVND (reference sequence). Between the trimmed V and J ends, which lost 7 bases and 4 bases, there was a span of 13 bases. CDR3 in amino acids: CASTPGQLYGYTF. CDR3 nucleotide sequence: TGTGCCAGTACCCCAGGACAGCTCTATGGCTACACCTTC.